This TCR beta chain was sequenced for a study of blood T cell repertoires in COVID-19. Original analysis: Researchers report that nucleated cell counts were estimated from reference gene primer amplification. Clones were sequenced by immunoSEQ multiplex PCR, and TCRdb holds only the in-frame ones, with some missing. The DNA gave D and trimming, while V, J and clone size come from that table. The data contain nearly 55,000 clones, approximately 86% of them seen just once; the ten biggest clones take up about 12%. Trimming left V 1 base short and J 0 bases short, with 12 bases between. The germline CDR1 and CDR2 sequences are MGHRA and YSYEKL. This CDR3 spans 16 amino acids. This clone was counted a single time.

The receptor comes from a man aged 70-80 years with active COVID-19. V and J are TRBV4-1 and TRBJ1-1; D possibly corresponds to TRBD1 (5 bases). Sequencing was carried out using peripheral blood. CDR3 region: CASSQGRVIMNTEAFF. The DNA for the CDR3 is TGCGCCAGCAGCCAAGGCAGGGTGATAATGAACACTGAAGCTTTCTTT.